This T cell receptor (beta chain) was captured in a study of blood T cell repertoires in COVID-19 (dated by TCRdb to 2018 to 2021). For the wider study: Samples covering the acute and convalescent phases of COVID-19 were provided by collaborators in the United States, Italy and Spain. The material from the prospective study consisted of cDNA or gDNA derived from T cells, B-cell-depleted T cells, or PBMCs. Subjects who had been exposed to COVID-19, were actively infected with it, or had recovered from it provided the deeply sampled blood TCRbeta repertoires that made up the dataset. Where available, HLA class I and class II types were obtained from metadata supplied by the sample provider rather than from assay-based typing. Sample metadata almost always included a de-identified subject ID, COVID-19 status, age in years and sex. The repertoires were released in a freely available public database meant as a resource for research on the immune response to SARS-CoV-2. The samples were drawn from the first 160 participants of the ongoing ImmuneRACE study and from 1,254 subjects provided by 6 global collaborators.

Whole blood was collected in K2EDTA tubes by collaborating institutions according to the institutions' own protocols. Collaborator samples were shipped for TCRbeta analysis as frozen whole blood, isolated PBMCs, or DNA extracted from either sample type. TCRbeta CDR3 regions were amplified from genomic DNA using the immunoSEQ Assay, a bias-controlled multiplex PCR. Per the original workflow: The number of nucleated cells in each sample was estimated by amplification of reference gene primers within the assay. Sequence reads were collapsed and filtered to measure the absolute abundance of every unique TCRbeta CDR3 rearrangement. Productive Simpson clonality was computed per sample as the square root of Simpson's diversity index over productive rearrangements. The table was pulled from immuneACCESS by TCRdb, which kept in-frame rearrangements only. Such tables lose some clones; where checked, under half of the loss comes from unresolved V genes, and the rest has no known cause. D and trimming were read from the DNA, whereas the V and J calls and clone size are those reported in that table. For this sample there are 65,000 to 95,000 clones; 70% to 90% appear just once. Roughly 3% of the sample goes to the ten largest clones.

General findings and caveats noted by the study authors: The quantity of clinical and demographic metadata differed by source and by participant and was supplied without curation.

From cysteine to phenylalanine, the CDR3 is 12 amino acids long. CDR3 DNA is the only sequence kept; it has 36 bases, read in frame from the first base. V is clipped by 1 base and J by 3 bases, and the sequence between their germline boundaries is 7 bases long. Sequences GTSNPN (CDR1) and SVGIG (CDR2) are obtained from the germline V gene (reference sequence). Note on this clone: The antigen this receptor binds is unknown. Nothing much larger sits one base from this clone, and base qualities are not available.

The receptor's source is a man in his 70s with active or convalescent COVID-19. The source material was peripheral blood. The chain was built from TRBV30 and TRBJ2-7; TRBD2 is possibly the D segment (6 matching bases). The DNA sequence is TGTGCCTGGAGTGACGGGGGCTACGAGCAGTACTTC. Its protein reads: CAWSDGGYEQYF.